A single sample gave rise to the 3 T cell receptor beta chains below, sequenced in a study of blood T cell repertoires in COVID-19. Here immunoSEQ multiplex PCR was the method, and the copy in TCRdb shows in-frame clones only, minus some. This table has tens of thousands of clones, around 82% appearing once. The sequencing sample was made of peripheral blood. Every receptor here comes from a man aged 50-59 years with active COVID-19.

The chain combines TRBV5-4 with TRBJ2-3, with D possibly matching TRBD1 (6 bases). With 0 bases removed from V and 1 base from J, the gap between germline ends came to 9 bases. The CDR3 contains 15 residues. CDR1 SGHNT and CDR2 YYREEE come from the germline V gene (reference sequence). The CDR3 coding sequence is TGTGCCAGCAGCTTGGGGGCAGGGGGCACAGATACGCAGTATTTT. Translated: CASSLGAGGTDTQYF.

This chain links TRBV7-6 with TRBJ2-7, with 14 bases identical to TRBD2. The V segment lost 3 bases and the J segment 4 bases; nucleotides outside the gene matches: 2. Germline V CDR1 and CDR2: SGHVS, FNYEAQ. The CDR3 contains 15 residues. CDR3 loop: CASSLGTSGSYEQYF. CDR3 nucleotide sequence: TGTGCCAGCAGCTTGGGGACTAGCGGGAGTTACGAGCAGTACTTC. Looking up the rest from reference TRBV7-6 and TRBJ2-7 gives the full variable domain: GAGVSQSPRYKVTKRGQDVALRCDPISGHVSLYWYRQALGQGPEFLTYFNYEAQQDKSGLPNDRFSAERPEGSISTLTIQRTEQRDSAMYRCASSLGTSGSYEQYFGPGTRLTVT.

This chain uses TRBV9 with TRBJ1-5; tentative D call: TRBD1 (5 bases). From germline, CDR1 is SGDLS and CDR2 YYNGEE. The CDR3 is made up of 15 amino acids. Trimming shortened V by 2 bases and J by 4 bases, and 13 bases separated the two germline ends. The CDR3 here is CASSVEGERNQPQHF. The CDR3, as DNA: TGTGCCAGCAGCGTCGAAGGGGAACGGAATCAGCCCCAGCATTTT. The variable domain in full, completed from reference TRBV9 and TRBJ1-5, reads DSGVTQTPKHLITATGQRVTLRCSPRSGDLSVYWYQQSLDQGLQFLIQYYNGEERAKGNILERFSAQQFPDLHSELNLSSLELGDSALYFCASSVEGERNQPQHFGDGTRLSIL.